The rows below give T cell receptor beta chains drawn from one sample of a study of OX40 agonist ivuxolimab in advanced cancers. TCRdb's copy holds only in-frame clones and misses some; the assay was immunoSEQ multiplex PCR. The data contain about 31,000 clones, roughly 86% of them singletons. Sequencing was performed on CD4+ or CD8+ T cells sorted from blood, taken in a trial of the OX40 agonist ivuxolimab. These receptors all come from an adult with an advanced solid tumor such as melanoma, head and neck, liver or kidney cancer. Both conserved end residues are part of each CDR3. The order of the fields is J gene, D gene, V gene, clone size, CDR3 DNA, CDR3 protein. D genes are given only for firm matches. Clone size is stated in some rows and not others, as once, few, many or a class when expanded.

TRBJ1-1 | NA | TRBV5-8 | few | TGTGCCAGCAGCCGAGGGGATTTCTCCACTGAAGCTTTCTTT | CASSRGDFSTEAFF
TRBJ2-1 | NA | TRBV6-1 | NA | TGTGCCAGCAAGAGAACAGGGATCGGTGAGCAGTTCTTC | CASKRTGIGEQFF
TRBJ1-1 | TRBD1 | TRBV28 | NA | TGTGCCAGCAGTTTTCTTTCAGGGGGAATCACTGAAGCTTTCTTT | CASSFLSGGITEAFF
TRBJ2-3 | TRBD2 | TRBV7-2 | NA | TGTGCCAGCAGCTTAGCCCCCCGACTAGCGATAGATACGCAGTATTTT | CASSLAPRLAIDTQYF
TRBJ1-1 | NA | TRBV29-1 | NA | TGCAGCGTTGGATCGGGGGCCACTGAAGCTTTCTTT | CSVGSGATEAFF
TRBJ2-7 | TRBD1 | TRBV2 | once | TGTGCCAGCAGGGGAATCCGGGACAGGGCCGACGAGCAGTACTTC | CASRGIRDRADEQYF
TRBJ1-1 | NA | TRBV5-1 | NA | TGCGCCAGCAGCTTGGTGGCCAGCAACACTGAAGCTTTCTTT | CASSLVASNTEAFF
TRBJ2-1 | NA | TRBV5-6 | NA | TGTGCCAGCAGCGTGGGACGGCACGGGAATGAGCAGTTCTTC | CASSVGRHGNEQFF
TRBJ2-7 | TRBD1 | TRBV28 | once | TGTGCCAGCAGTTTAGATGGGGGACAGGGGTGGGACGAGCAGTACTTC | CASSLDGGQGWDEQYF
TRBJ2-1 | NA | TRBV7-2 | NA | TGTGCCAGCATCAACTCTCTGGCGGGATCCTTGAGCTCCTACAATGAGCAGTTCTTC | CASINSLAGSLSSYNEQFF
TRBJ2-7 | TRBD2 | TRBV5-4 | medium-sized | TGTGCCAGCAGCGTAATTAGCGGGAGAGGCTCCTACGAGCAGTACTTC | CASSVISGRGSYEQYF
TRBJ2-1 | NA | TRBV11-2 | NA | TGTGCCAGCAGCTTAACGGGAGCCGCCTACAATGAGCAGTTCTTC | CASSLTGAAYNEQFF
TRBJ2-3 | NA | TRBV7-9 | NA | TGTGCCAGCGCCGACACAGATACGCAGTATTTT | CASADTDTQYF
TRBJ2-1 | NA | TRBV7-2 | few | TGTGCCAGCAGTTTTGGGACTGGACACAATGAGCAGTTCTTC | CASSFGTGHNEQFF
TRBJ2-5 | TRBD2 | TRBV10-1 | NA | TGCGCCAGCAGTGACCAGGGACTAGCGGAAAAAGAGACCCAGTACTTC | CASSDQGLAEKETQYF
TRBJ2-7 | NA | TRBV6-5 | NA | TGTGCCAGCATGACGGACGAGCAGTACTTC | CASMTDEQYF
TRBJ2-7 | TRBD2 | TRBV28 | NA | TGTGCCAGCAGTTTTAATAGCGGGGGTTACGAGCAGTACTTC | CASSFNSGGYEQYF
TRBJ2-7 | NA | TRBV5-5 | NA | TGTGCCAGCAGCTTGGGACCGAGCTCCTACGAGCAGTACTTC | CASSLGPSSYEQYF
TRBJ1-1 | NA | TRBV29-1 | NA | TGCAGCGTTGATTTTGGGGGCGCTGGTACTGAAGCTTTCTTT | CSVDFGGAGTEAFF
TRBJ2-2 | NA | TRBV5-6 | NA | TGTGCCAGCAGCTTATGGAACACCGGGGAGCTGTTTTTT | CASSLWNTGELFF
TRBJ2-4 | TRBD1 | TRBV4-1 | NA | TGCGCCAGCAGCCAAGGCCGAGGGACAGCGGAACTCTATACAAACATTCAGTACTTC | CASSQGRGTAELYTNIQYF
TRBJ2-2 | NA | TRBV29-1 | NA | TGCAGCGTTGTGTTGGGGTCCCGCTACACCGGGGAGCTGTTTTTT | CSVVLGSRYTGELFF
TRBJ2-7 | NA | TRBV28 | NA | TGTGCCAGCAGTCCCCAATACTACGAGCAGTACTTC | CASSPQYYEQYF
TRBJ2-1 | TRBD2 | TRBV28 | NA | TGTGCCAGCAGTTTGACTAGCCATGAGCAGTTCTTC | CASSLTSHEQFF
TRBJ2-2 | TRBD2 | TRBV5-1 | NA | TGCGCCAGCAGCCCGGGACTAGCGGGAGCGGCCACCGGGGAGCTGTTTTTT | CASSPGLAGAATGELFF
TRBJ1-1 | NA | TRBV5-1 | NA | TGCGCCAGCAGCTTCATCGAGGGGCCGAACACTGAAGCTTTCTTT | CASSFIEGPNTEAFF
TRBJ2-7 | NA | TRBV7-9 | NA | TGTGCCAGCACCTCGGGGTGGGGACGGACCTACGAGCAGTACTTC | CASTSGWGRTYEQYF
TRBJ1-2 | TRBD1 | TRBV19 | NA | TGTGCCAGTAGAAGGGACAGGGGAGGTGGCTACACCTTC | CASRRDRGGGYTF
TRBJ2-2 | NA | TRBV16 | few | TGTGCCAGCAGCCAATCGGGACTGCACACCGGGGAGCTGTTTTTT | CASSQSGLHTGELFF
TRBJ2-3 | TRBD2 | TRBV11-2 | once | TGTGCCAGCAGCTTCTTAGCGGGAGTGACAGATACGCAGTATTTT | CASSFLAGVTDTQYF
TRBJ2-7 | TRBD2 | TRBV4-2 | NA | TGTGCCAGCAGCCCGGGGGGGGGATCCTACGAGCAGTACTTC | CASSPGGGSYEQYF
TRBJ1-5 | NA | TRBV19 | NA | TGTGCCAGTAGTCCGTCCCCGGCAGTCAGCAATCAGCCCCAGCATTTT | CASSPSPAVSNQPQHF
TRBJ1-2 | NA | TRBV28 | NA | TGTGCCAGCAGTTTATACGGGGGAAACTATGGCTACACCTTC | CASSLYGGNYGYTF
TRBJ2-6 | NA | TRBV27 | NA | TGTGCCAGCAGTTCTACAGGGATCTCTGGGGCCAACGTCCTGACTTTC | CASSSTGISGANVLTF
TRBJ2-3 | TRBD2 | TRBV18 | once | TGTGCCAGCTCACCAACTAGCGGGAGAATGGGCACAGATACGCAGTATTTT | CASSPTSGRMGTDTQYF
TRBJ2-2 | NA | TRBV5-1 | NA | TGCGCCAGCAGCTTGTGGGGGACCCTAGGAACCGGGGAGCTGTTTTTT | CASSLWGTLGTGELFF
TRBJ2-3 | NA | TRBV5-6 | NA | TGTGCCAGCAGCCAAATGGCCAAAGTTGTACCCACAGATACGCAGTATTTT | CASSQMAKVVPTDTQYF
TRBJ2-1 | TRBD2 | TRBV4-2 | NA | TGTGCCAGCAGCCAACTGGGACTAGCCAGAGATGAGCAGTTCTTC | CASSQLGLARDEQFF
TRBJ1-2 | NA | TRBV2 | NA | TGTGCCAGCAGCCCAGATTCCGCGGGGAGTTATGGCTACACCTTC | CASSPDSAGSYGYTF
TRBJ2-1 | TRBD1 | TRBV5-6 | NA | TGTGCCAGCAGCTTAAACAGGGGGCCGGTCAATGAGCAGTTCTTC | CASSLNRGPVNEQFF
TRBJ2-5 | TRBD2 | TRBV28 | NA | TGTGCCAGCAGTCGACTAGCGGGAGGACGGCAGACCCAGTACTTC | CASSRLAGGRQTQYF
TRBJ2-3 | NA | TRBV2 | NA | TGTGCCAGCACCGGGACCCGAGGCACAGATACGCAGTATTTT | CASTGTRGTDTQYF
TRBJ2-3 | TRBD2 | TRBV5-1 | NA | TGCGCCAGCAGCTTGCTTAGCGGGATCGGCACAGATACGCAGTATTTT | CASSLLSGIGTDTQYF
TRBJ1-5 | NA | TRBV21-1 | NA | TGTGCCAGCAGCAAAGTAAGGCGGATTTATAGCAATCAGCCCCAGCATTTT | CASSKVRRIYSNQPQHF
TRBJ2-7 | TRBD1 | TRBV27 | NA | TGTGCCAGCACCTGGAGTCAGGGGGCGAGGGAGCAGTACTTC | CASTWSQGAREQYF
TRBJ1-4 | NA | TRBV28 | NA | TGTGCCAGCAGGGCTACAGTGATTGAAAAACTGTTTTTT | CASRATVIEKLFF
TRBJ1-2 | NA | TRBV15 | NA | TGTGCCACCAGCAGAGACCGGGGGGCCGGAGGCTACACCTTC | CATSRDRGAGGYTF
TRBJ1-2 | NA | TRBV29-1 | NA | TGCAGCGTTTCAGGGTCTAACTATGGCTACACCTTC | CSVSGSNYGYTF
TRBJ1-2 | NA | TRBV5-1 | few | TGCGCCAGCAGCGAAGGGGGCTATGGCTACACCTTC | CASSEGGYGYTF
TRBJ1-5 | TRBD1 | TRBV2 | NA | TGTGCCAGCAGTTTCTCCGGGACAGCAAATCAGCCCCAGCATTTT | CASSFSGTANQPQHF
TRBJ2-7 | NA | TRBV6-6 | NA | TGTGCCAGCAGCTACTTGTCAAACTACGAGCAGTACTTC | CASSYLSNYEQYF
TRBJ1-6 | NA | TRBV5-1 | NA | TGCGCCAGCAGCCTACAGGGAAGTAATTCACCCCTCCACTTT | CASSLQGSNSPLHF
TRBJ2-7 | TRBD2 | TRBV4-1 | NA | TGCGCCAGCAGCCAACCGACTAGCGGGCCATACGAGCAGTACTTC | CASSQPTSGPYEQYF
TRBJ1-1 | NA | TRBV7-9 | NA | TGTGCCAGCAGCTTAGAGAGGGAAACTGAAGCTTTCTTT | CASSLERETEAFF
TRBJ2-3 | TRBD2 | TRBV5-1 | once | TGCGCCAGCAGCAGAACTAGCGGGTCCGAGGGAGATACGCAGTATTTT | CASSRTSGSEGDTQYF